The rows below give T cell receptor beta chains drawn from one sample of a study of beta chain features in type 1 diabetes. Only in-frame clones appear in the TCRdb table, and some are missing; sequencing was by immunoSEQ multiplex PCR. The sample consists of around 180,000 clones, 10% to 15% of them appearing once. Source material: central memory CD4+ T cells from blood. The receptors originated from a woman between 18 and 29 years old in good health. The CDR3 runs from the conserved cysteine through the conserved F or W. Each record gives: V gene, clone size, D gene, J gene, CDR3 protein, CDR3 DNA. The D gene is left open where the match is weak. Size is stated for part of the rows, as once, few or many counts, or as a class when the clone is expanded.

TRBV7-9	few	.	TRBJ2-1	CASSSFSGSEQFF	TGTGCCAGCAGCTCATTCTCAGGGTCTGAGCAGTTCTTC
TRBV7-2	few	TRBD2	TRBJ2-1	CASSILTSGRDTTVF	TGTGCCAGCAGCATTCTTACTAGCGGGAGGGACACGACGGTCTTC
TRBV9	.	.	TRBJ2-1	CASSVGSRASSYNEQFF	TGTGCCAGCAGCGTAGGATCCAGGGCCAGCTCCTACAATGAGCAGTTCTTC
TRBV12-2	few	.	TRBJ1-2	CASRLGGTVVYYGYTF	TGTGCAAGTCGCTTAGGTGGGACAGTGGTATACTATGGCTACACCTTC
TRBV6-6	few	.	TRBJ2-7	CASLRGEGSYEQYF	TGTGCCAGCCTCCGAGGTGAGGGCTCCTACGAGCAGTACTTC
TRBV6-1	.	TRBD1	TRBJ2-7	CASSAPGQGGYEQYF	TGTGCCAGCAGTGCTCCGGGACAGGGAGGCTACGAGCAGTACTTC
TRBV5-1	.	TRBD2	TRBJ2-5	CASSFGGRGQETQYF	TGCGCCAGCAGCTTCGGCGGGAGGGGACAAGAGACCCAGTACTTC
TRBV28	few	.	TRBJ2-4	CASSLIRDLAKNIQYF	TGTGCCAGCAGTCTAATCAGGGATCTAGCCAAAAACATTCAGTACTTC
TRBV28	few	.	TRBJ2-7	CASSFVAGRYEQYF	TGTGCCAGCAGTTTCGTGGCAGGGCGATACGAGCAGTACTTC
TRBV9	.	.	TRBJ2-5	CASSHVRQETQYF	TGTGCCAGCTCACATGTCAGGCAAGAGACCCAGTACTTC
TRBV4-1	.	TRBD2	TRBJ2-1	CASSPRLADEQFF	TGCGCCAGCAGCCCCCGACTAGCCGATGAGCAGTTCTTC
TRBV5-1	few	.	TRBJ2-1	CATQASSYNEQFF	TGCGCCACCCAGGCCAGCTCCTACAATGAGCAGTTCTTC
TRBV5-4	.	TRBD1	TRBJ2-7	CASSSPGGYEQYF	TGTGCCAGCAGCTCTCCAGGGGGTTACGAGCAGTACTTC
TRBV4-1	.	.	TRBJ1-2	CASSQDVNNYGYTF	TGCGCCAGCAGCCAAGATGTCAATAACTATGGCTACACCTTC
TRBV7-9	.	TRBD2	TRBJ2-3	CASSSRTSGRDYTDTQYF	TGTGCCAGCAGCTCCCGGACTAGCGGGAGGGATTACACAGATACGCAGTATTTT
TRBV9	.	TRBD1	TRBJ1-5	CASSVGTGRNQPQHF	TGTGCCAGCAGCGTAGGGACAGGGCGCAATCAGCCCCAGCATTTT
TRBV5-1	few	.	TRBJ1-1	CASSTAPPNTEAFF	TGCGCCAGCAGCACAGCCCCCCCGAACACTGAAGCTTTCTTT
TRBV14	.	TRBD1	TRBJ2-7	CASSQDRRTGGSYEQYF	TGTGCCAGCAGCCAAGATAGGCGGACAGGGGGATCCTACGAGCAGTACTTC
TRBV7-2	few	.	TRBJ2-7	CASSLNPTASYEQYF	TGTGCCAGCAGCTTAAACCCGACAGCCTCCTACGAGCAGTACTTC
TRBV29-1	.	.	TRBJ2-7	CSVEDSLGSYEQYF	TGCAGCGTGGAGGACAGCCTGGGCTCCTACGAGCAGTACTTC
TRBV13	few	TRBD1	TRBJ1-4	CASLGQVNEKLFF	TGTGCCAGCTTGGGACAGGTGAATGAAAAACTGTTTTTT
TRBV4-1	.	.	TRBJ2-1	CASSPGWGRYNEQFF	TGCGCCAGCAGCCCTGGATGGGGGAGGTACAATGAGCAGTTCTTC
TRBV7-2	few	.	TRBJ2-5	CASSFSGSKETQYF	TGTGCCAGCAGCTTTAGCGGTTCCAAAGAGACCCAGTACTTC